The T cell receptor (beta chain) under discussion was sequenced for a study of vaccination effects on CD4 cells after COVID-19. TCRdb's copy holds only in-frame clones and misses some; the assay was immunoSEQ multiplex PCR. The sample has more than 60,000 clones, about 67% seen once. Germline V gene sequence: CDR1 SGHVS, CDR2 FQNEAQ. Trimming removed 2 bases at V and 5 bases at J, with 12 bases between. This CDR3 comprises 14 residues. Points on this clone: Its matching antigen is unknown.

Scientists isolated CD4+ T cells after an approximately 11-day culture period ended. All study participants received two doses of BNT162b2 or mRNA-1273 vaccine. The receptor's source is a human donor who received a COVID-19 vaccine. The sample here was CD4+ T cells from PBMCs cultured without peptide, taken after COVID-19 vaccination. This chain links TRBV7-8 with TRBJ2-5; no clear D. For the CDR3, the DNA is TGTGCCAGCAGCTTATCCCTAGTCGTGGAGACCCAGTACTTC. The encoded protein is CASSLSLVVETQYF.